This T cell receptor (beta chain) was recorded in a study of response to subunit inactivated influenza vaccine listed by TCRdb under 2018. For context, the study as a whole: The study used deep quantitative T cell receptor repertoire profiling to track responses to a trivalent subunit inactivated influenza vaccine.

Libraries were made using RT-PCR. Instrument on record: Illumina HiSeq 2500. TCRdb reprocessing: public reads trimmed at Q25 with fastp, clones called with MiXCR, in-frame beta chains kept. A single entry per CDR3 protein holds the most common genes and DNA from its merged rows. The sample yields about 780,000 distinct CDR3 sequences; 15% to 20% were counted once. The top ten hold about a tenth of the sample. General conclusions and limits of the study: The authors suggested that each seasonal influenza vaccination may recruit only a limited number of new T cells.

The CDR3 goes from the cysteine to the phenylalanine over 16 residues. Solely the CDR3 DNA is kept, with 48 bases framed from the first base. Germline trimming amounts to 4 bases on V and 2 bases on J, with 5 as the count of junction bases outside the gene matches. CDR1 and CDR2 (SGHTA, FQGNSA) derive from the germline V gene. Concerning this clonotype: Its specific antigen is unknown. Per-nucleotide qualities are absent, and no much larger clonotype sits a single base away.

This receptor was taken from a man aged 45-65 years who received an inactivated influenza vaccine. Donor details come from another sample of the same person, matched by shared clones. The chain employs TRBV7-2 and TRBJ2-7, and TRBD2 matches 13 of the central bases. The source was PBMCs from blood, collected more than 4 days after vaccination. The sequence in DNA is TGTGCCAGCAGCTGGGGGACTAGCGGGACCCCCTACGAGCAGTACTTC. Translated, it gives CASSWGTSGTPYEQYF.